This T cell receptor beta chain was found in a study of post-analysis software for immune sequencing data. Regarding the study as a whole: In patients, roughly 5 TRBV segments were more frequent than in controls, with TRBV5-6, TRBV5-1 and TRBV20-1 among them.

The CDR3 consists of 13 residues. Looked up from germline, CDR1 is DFQATT and CDR2 is SNEGSKA (reference sequence). V was clipped by 6 bases and J by 8 bases; unmatched bases: 7. The sample holds a few counts of this clonotype. Its antigen is unidentified. cDNA libraries for TCR beta contained unique molecular identifiers. TCRdb reprocessed the PCR reads via MiXCR and lists one record per CDR3 protein. The table lists over 150,000 distinct CDR3 sequences, around 36% of them singletons. V is TRBV20-1 and J is TRBJ2-1; 10 bases agree with TRBD2. The sequencing here drew on blood, taken after autologous hematopoietic stem cell transplantation. The TCR was taken from a girl between 5 and 17 years old with multiple sclerosis. CDR3 nucleotides: TGCAGTGCAAACTCCGGGACTAGCGATGAGCAGTTCTTC. It specifies CSANSGTSDEQFF.